This T cell receptor (beta chain) emerged from a study of cytomegalovirus exposure and HLA in healthy donors. Study results and caveats: The tendency of first-cohort TCR clusters to co-occur in the 90 to 150 validation repertoires emerged from a later analysis. Researchers counted over 150 TCR beta chains as cytomegalovirus-associated.

The V and J ends lost 5 bases and 3 bases respectively, with 14 bases between them. The CDR3 consists of 14 residues. From germline, CDR1 is MDHEN and CDR2 SYDVKM. Notes on this clone: Its antigen remains unknown.

Assay: immunoSEQ multiplex PCR; the TCRdb copy retains only in-frame clones and omits some. Of more than 90,000 clones in the sample, around 85% were seen once. V gene TRBV28 combines with J gene TRBJ2-7; D might be TRBD2 (5 bases). This TCR was sampled from a man aged 18-30 years in good health and CMV-seropositive. Sequenced input: PBMCs. CDR3 in DNA: TGTGCCAGCAGTCCCCAGAACGGGGACTACGAGCAGTACTTC. Protein sequence: CASSPQNGDYEQYF.